Listed here is a single T cell receptor beta chain. Germline V CDR1 and CDR2: SGHRS, YFSETQ. The CDR3 consists of 15 residues. V dropped 0 bases and J dropped 3 bases, with 12 bases sitting between them. This sample stems from a study of blood T cell repertoires in COVID-19. Study-wide background: The United States, Italy and Spain supplied acute and convalescent COVID-19 samples. PBMCs, B-cell-depleted T cells, or T cells were the source of the cDNA or gDNA that made up the material.

During active infection, Seattle patients enrolled and were then monitored through disease. Authors' methods: Using reference gene primer amplification, nucleated cell counts were estimated. Generated by immunoSEQ multiplex PCR, the TCRdb table keeps only in-frame clones and is missing some. The V and J calls and clone size come from that table; D and trimming were worked out from the DNA. The top ten clones hold about 7% of a sample with nearly 350,000 clones, roughly 90% of them seen once. The chain has TRBV5-1 and TRBJ2-5; no clear D gene. The sequence came from a woman in her 70s with COVID-19, enrolled during active disease. Sequenced material: peripheral blood. The CDR3 sequence is CASSLDVGTKETQYF. The CDR3 DNA sequence: TGCGCCAGCAGCTTGGATGTCGGAACTAAAGAGACCCAGTACTTC. Full variable domain (remainder filled in from reference TRBV5-1 and TRBJ2-5): KAGVTQTPRYLIKTRGQQVTLSCSPISGHRSVSWYQQTPGQGLQFLFEYFSETQRNKGNFPGRFSGRQFSNSRSEMNVSTLELGDSALYLCASSLDVGTKETQYFGPGTRLLVL.